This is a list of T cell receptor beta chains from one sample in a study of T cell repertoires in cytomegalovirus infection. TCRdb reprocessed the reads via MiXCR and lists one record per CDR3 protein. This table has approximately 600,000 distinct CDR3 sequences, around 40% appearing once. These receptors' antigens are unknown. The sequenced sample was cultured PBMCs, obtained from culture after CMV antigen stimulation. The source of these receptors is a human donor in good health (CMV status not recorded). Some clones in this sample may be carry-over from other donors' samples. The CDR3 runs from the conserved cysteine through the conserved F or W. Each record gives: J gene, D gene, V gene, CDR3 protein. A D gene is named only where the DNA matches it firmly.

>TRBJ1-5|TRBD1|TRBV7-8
CASSTKDRMVGDQPQHF
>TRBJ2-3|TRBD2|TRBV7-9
CASSSLGGGARDTQYF
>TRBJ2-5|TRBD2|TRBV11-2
CASSLPPSERGYQETQYF
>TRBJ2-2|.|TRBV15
CATSTPSGVNTGELFF
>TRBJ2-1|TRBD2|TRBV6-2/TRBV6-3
CASSLGLAWFF
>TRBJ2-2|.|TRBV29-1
CSVFWGRTGELFF
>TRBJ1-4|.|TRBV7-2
CASSLGRGKLFF
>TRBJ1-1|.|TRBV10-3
CAISDGGLTEAFF
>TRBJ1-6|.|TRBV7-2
CASSPRPTRNSPLHF
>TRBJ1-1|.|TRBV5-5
CASSRGRELGMNTEAFF
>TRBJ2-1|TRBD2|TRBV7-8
CASSLALPGLAGVYNEQFF
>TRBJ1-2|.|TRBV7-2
CASSVDRGQNYGYTF
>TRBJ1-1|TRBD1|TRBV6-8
CASFRDRHTEAFF
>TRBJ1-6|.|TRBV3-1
CASSYRVGNSPLHF
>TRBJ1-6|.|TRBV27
CASRSPMTSNSPLHF
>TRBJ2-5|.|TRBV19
CASSMTRETQYF
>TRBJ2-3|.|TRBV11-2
CASLETGDTQYF
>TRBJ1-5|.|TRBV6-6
CASRAVGSNQPQHF
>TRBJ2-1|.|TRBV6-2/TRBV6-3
CASSPIPGGTSYNEQFF
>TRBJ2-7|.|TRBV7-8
CASSLAGFEQYF
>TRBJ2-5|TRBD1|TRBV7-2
CASSLDRGDQETQYF
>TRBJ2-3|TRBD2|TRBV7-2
CASSLAPSGASTDTQYF
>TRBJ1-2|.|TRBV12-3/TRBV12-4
CASSNRDTLHGYTF
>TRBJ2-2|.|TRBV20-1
CSARVGAGDTGELFF
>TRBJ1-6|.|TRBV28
CASGEGNTYNSPLHF
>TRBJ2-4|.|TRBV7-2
CASSLGLGGGYIQYF
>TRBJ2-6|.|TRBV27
CASSLWGGLSGANVLTF
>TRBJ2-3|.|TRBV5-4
CASSHGQGGADTQYF
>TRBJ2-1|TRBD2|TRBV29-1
CSVVSSGGTYNEQFF
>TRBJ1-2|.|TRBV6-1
CASSPLLRTIYGYTF
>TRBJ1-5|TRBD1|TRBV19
CASSTPGGTTHF
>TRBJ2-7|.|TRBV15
CATSRDDAFESSYEQYF
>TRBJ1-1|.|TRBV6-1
CASSVDRDEAFF
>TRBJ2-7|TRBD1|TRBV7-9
CASSRDREDEQYF
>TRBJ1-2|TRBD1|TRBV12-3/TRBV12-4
CASSPGGRGYGYTF
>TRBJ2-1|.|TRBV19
CASNEGGGYNEQFF
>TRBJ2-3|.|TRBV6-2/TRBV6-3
CASSLQPGDTQYF
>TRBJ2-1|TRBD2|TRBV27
CASSPGLAGETVRNEQFF
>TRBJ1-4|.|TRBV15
CATSRDGGSNEKLFF
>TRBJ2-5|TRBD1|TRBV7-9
CASSSGQGAGETQYF
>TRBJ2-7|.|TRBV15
CATSRGRTGYEQYF
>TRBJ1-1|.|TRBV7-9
CASSLGPAGQLGEAFF
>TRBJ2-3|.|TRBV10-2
CATYGGDTQYF
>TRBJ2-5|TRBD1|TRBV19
CASSTTGGETQYF
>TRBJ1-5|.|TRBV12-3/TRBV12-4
CASSFWGGLNQPQHF
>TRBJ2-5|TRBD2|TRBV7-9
CASSIPERGDQETQYF
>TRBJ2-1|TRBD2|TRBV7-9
CATGGSGGPEQFF
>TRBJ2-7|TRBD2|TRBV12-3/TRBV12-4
CASSWGLAWEQYF
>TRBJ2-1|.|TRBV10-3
CAISELRNEQFF
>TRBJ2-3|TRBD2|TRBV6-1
CASRGLAGRHTDTQYF
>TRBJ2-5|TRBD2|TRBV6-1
CASSLVRAGGETQYF